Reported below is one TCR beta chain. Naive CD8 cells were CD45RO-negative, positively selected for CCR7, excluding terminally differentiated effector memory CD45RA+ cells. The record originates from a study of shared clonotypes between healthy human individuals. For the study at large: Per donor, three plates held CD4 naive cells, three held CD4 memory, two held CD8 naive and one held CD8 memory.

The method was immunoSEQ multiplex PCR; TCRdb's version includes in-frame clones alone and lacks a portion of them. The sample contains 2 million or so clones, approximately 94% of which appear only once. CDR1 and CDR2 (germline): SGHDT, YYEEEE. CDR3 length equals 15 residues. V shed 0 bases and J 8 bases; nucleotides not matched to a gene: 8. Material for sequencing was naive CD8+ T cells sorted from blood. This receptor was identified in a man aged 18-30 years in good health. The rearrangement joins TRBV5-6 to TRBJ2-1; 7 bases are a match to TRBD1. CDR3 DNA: TGTGCCAGCAGCTTGGAAGGGGGCGAGCTTTATGAGCAGTTCTTC. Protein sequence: CASSLEGGELYEQFF. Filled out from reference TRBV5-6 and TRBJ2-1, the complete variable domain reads DAGVTQSPTHLIKTRGQQVTLRCSPKSGHDTVSWYQQALGQGPQFIFQYYEEEERQRGNFPDRFSGHQFPNYSSELNVNALLLGDSALYLCASSLEGGELYEQFFGPGTRLTVL.